This TCR beta chain emerged from a study of T cell changes during pregnancy in multiple sclerosis. Profiled with immunoSEQ multiplex PCR; TCRdb holds only in-frame clones, not every one. This table has some 100,000 clones, around 93% appearing once. V was pared by 4 bases and J by 0 bases, with 11 bases of the junction left unmatched. The CDR3 is 19 residues long. Germline-derived CDR1 and CDR2 are SGHRS and YFSETQ. The V and J genes are TRBV5-1 and TRBJ2-1; 12 nucleotides line up with TRBD2. The sample in question was peripheral blood, obtained before pregnancy. The receptor was derived from a female donor with multiple sclerosis, enrolled in a pregnancy study. The CDR3 here is CASSQPGLAGLSSYNEQFF. The CDR3 DNA is TGCGCCAGCAGCCAACCGGGACTAGCGGGTCTGAGCTCCTACAATGAGCAGTTCTTC.